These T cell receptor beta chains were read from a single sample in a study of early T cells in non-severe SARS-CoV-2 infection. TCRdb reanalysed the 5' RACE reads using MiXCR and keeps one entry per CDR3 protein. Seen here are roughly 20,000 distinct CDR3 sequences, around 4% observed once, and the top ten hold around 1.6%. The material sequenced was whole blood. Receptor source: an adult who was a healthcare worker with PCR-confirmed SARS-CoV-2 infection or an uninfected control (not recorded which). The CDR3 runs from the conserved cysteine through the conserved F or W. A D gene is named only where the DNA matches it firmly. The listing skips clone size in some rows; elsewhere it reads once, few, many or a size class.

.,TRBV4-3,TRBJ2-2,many,CASATDWTTGELFF,TGCGCCAGCGCGACGGATTGGACCACCGGGGAGCTGTTTTTT
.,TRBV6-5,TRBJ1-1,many,CASRQGRSMNTEAFF,TGTGCCAGCAGACAGGGTAGGTCCATGAACACTGAAGCTTTCTTT
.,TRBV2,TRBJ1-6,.,CASRPWQGGRDSPLHF,TGTGCCAGCAGGCCGTGGCAGGGAGGCCGAGATTCACCCCTCCACTTT
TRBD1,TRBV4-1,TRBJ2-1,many,CASSQVQGVYNEQFF,TGCGCCAGCAGCCAAGTACAGGGGGTCTACAATGAGCAGTTCTTC
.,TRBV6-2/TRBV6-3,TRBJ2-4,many,CASSSEVTVQYF,TGTGCCAGCAGTTCTGAAGTCACGGTTCAGTACTTC
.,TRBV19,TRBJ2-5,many,CASKVPGSQETQYF,TGTGCCAGTAAAGTCCCGGGGTCCCAAGAGACCCAGTACTTC
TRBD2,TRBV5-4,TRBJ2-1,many,CASSPGTSGYNEQFF,TGTGCCAGCAGTCCCGGGACTAGCGGTTACAATGAGCAGTTCTTC
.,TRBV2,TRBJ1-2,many,CASRATGAHDGYTF,TGTGCCAGCAGGGCAACGGGGGCCCACGATGGCTACACCTTC
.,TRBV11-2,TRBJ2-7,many,CASYLRTATGFNEQYF,TGTGCCAGCTACCTCCGGACAGCTACAGGGTTCAACGAGCAGTACTTC
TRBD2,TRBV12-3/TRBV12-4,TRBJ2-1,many,CASTRGGNEQFF,TGTGCCAGTACCCGGGGGGGAAATGAGCAGTTCTTC
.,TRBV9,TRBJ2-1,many,CASSVLASDNEQFF,TGTGCCAGCAGCGTACTGGCTTCAGACAATGAGCAGTTCTTC
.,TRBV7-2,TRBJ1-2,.,CASSLGQGLAYGYTF,TGTGCCAGCAGCTTAGGGCAGGGGCTGGCCTATGGCTACACCTTC
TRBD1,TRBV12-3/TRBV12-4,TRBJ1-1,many,CASSFPRTGRNTEAFF,TGTGCCAGCAGTTTCCCCCGGACAGGGCGGAACACTGAAGCTTTCTTT
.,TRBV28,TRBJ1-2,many,CASRGNYGYTF,TGTGCCAGCAGGGGGAACTATGGCTACACCTTC
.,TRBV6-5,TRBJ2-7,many,CASSPRGGPSPSEQYF,TGTGCCAGCAGTCCGCGCGGGGGCCCGTCTCCCTCCGAGCAGTACTTC
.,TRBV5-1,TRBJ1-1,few,CASSLAPSPSTEAFF,TGCGCCAGCAGCTTGGCCCCTAGTCCAAGCACTGAAGCTTTCTTT
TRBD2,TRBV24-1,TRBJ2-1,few,CATSGGTRDEQFF,TGTGCCACCAGCGGGGGGACCAGGGATGAGCAGTTCTTC
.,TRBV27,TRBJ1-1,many,CASSPRQTGNTEAFF,TGTGCCAGCAGTCCTAGGCAGACGGGAAACACTGAAGCTTTCTTT
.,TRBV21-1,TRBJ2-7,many,CASSKEGPTKQYF,TGTGCCAGCAGCAAAGAGGGCCCGACGAAGCAGTACTTC
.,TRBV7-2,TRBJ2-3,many,CASSPRGPKRTSTDTQYF,TGTGCCAGCAGCCCTCGCGGCCCGAAGCGGACTAGCACAGATACGCAGTATTTT
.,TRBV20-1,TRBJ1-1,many,CSARSPAGWNTEAFF,TGCAGTGCTAGGAGTCCAGCAGGGTGGAACACTGAAGCTTTCTTT
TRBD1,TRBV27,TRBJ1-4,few,CASSPFDRVGEKLFF,TGTGCCAGCAGTCCCTTCGACAGGGTGGGAGAAAAACTGTTTTTT
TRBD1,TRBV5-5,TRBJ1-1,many,CASSLGQGGFTEAFF,TGTGCCAGCAGCTTAGGACAGGGTGGTTTCACTGAAGCTTTCTTT
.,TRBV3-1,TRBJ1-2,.,CASSSEQSTGSYGYTF,TGTGCCAGCAGCTCAGAACAATCGACAGGTTCCTATGGCTACACCTTC
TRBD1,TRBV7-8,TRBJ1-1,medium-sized,CASSLGQGNTEAFF,TGTGCCAGCAGCTTAGGACAGGGAAACACTGAAGCTTTCTTT
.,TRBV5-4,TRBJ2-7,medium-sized,CASSLGGVNEQYF,TGTGCCAGCAGCTTGGGGGGAGTCAACGAGCAGTACTTC
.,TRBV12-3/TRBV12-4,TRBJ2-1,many,CASSPRRSSYNEQFF,TGTGCCAGCAGCCCCCGTCGGAGCTCCTACAATGAGCAGTTCTTC
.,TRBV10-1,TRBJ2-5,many,CASSEGTTQYF,TGCGCCAGCAGTGAGGGCACGACCCAGTACTTC
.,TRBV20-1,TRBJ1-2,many,CSARDWAVNYGYTF,TGCAGTGCTAGAGATTGGGCAGTGAACTATGGCTACACCTTC
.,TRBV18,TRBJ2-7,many,CASSLRRFDSYEQYF,TGTGCCAGCTCACTACGGAGGTTCGACTCCTACGAGCAGTACTTC
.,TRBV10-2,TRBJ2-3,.,CASSVVDTQYF,TGCGCCAGCTCAGTTGTAGATACGCAGTATTTT
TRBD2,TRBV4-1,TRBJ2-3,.,CASSPSTSDTQYF,TGCGCCAGCAGCCCTTCGACTAGCGATACGCAGTATTTT
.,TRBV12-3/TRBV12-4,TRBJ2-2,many,CASSLLGSGELFF,TGTGCCAGCAGTTTACTGGGATCCGGGGAGCTGTTTTTT
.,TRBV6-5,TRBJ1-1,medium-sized,CASSLRRGNTEAFF,TGTGCCAGCAGTCTAAGGAGGGGGAACACTGAAGCTTTCTTT
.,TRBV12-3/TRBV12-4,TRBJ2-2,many,CASSLSTSAGELFF,TGTGCCAGCAGCCTAAGCACGAGCGCCGGGGAGCTGTTTTTT
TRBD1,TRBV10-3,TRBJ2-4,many,CAISESRGRDIQYF,TGTGCCATCAGTGAGTCGAGGGGGCGGGACATTCAGTACTTC
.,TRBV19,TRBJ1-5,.,CASGRTPSPVSYSNQPQHF,TGTGCCAGCGGCAGGACCCCATCCCCCGTTTCTTATAGCAATCAGCCCCAGCATTTT
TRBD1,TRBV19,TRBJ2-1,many,CASKDRTSSYNEQFF,TGTGCCAGTAAGGACAGGACGAGCTCCTACAATGAGCAGTTCTTC
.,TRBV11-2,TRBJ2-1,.,CASSSRPNSYNEQFF,TGTGCCAGCAGCTCTAGGCCTAACTCCTACAATGAGCAGTTCTTC